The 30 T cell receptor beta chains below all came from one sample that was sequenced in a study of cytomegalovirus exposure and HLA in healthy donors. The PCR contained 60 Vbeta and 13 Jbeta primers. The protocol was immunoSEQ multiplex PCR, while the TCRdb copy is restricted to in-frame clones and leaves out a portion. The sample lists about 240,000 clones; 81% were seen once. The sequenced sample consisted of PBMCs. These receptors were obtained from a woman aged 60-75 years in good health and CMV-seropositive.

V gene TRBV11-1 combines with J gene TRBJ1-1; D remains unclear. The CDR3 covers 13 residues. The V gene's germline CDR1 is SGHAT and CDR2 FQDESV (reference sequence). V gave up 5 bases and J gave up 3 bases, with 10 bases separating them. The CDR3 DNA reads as TGTGCCAGCAGCGAGACTTCAGACACTGAAGCTTTCTTT. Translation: CASSETSDTEAFF.

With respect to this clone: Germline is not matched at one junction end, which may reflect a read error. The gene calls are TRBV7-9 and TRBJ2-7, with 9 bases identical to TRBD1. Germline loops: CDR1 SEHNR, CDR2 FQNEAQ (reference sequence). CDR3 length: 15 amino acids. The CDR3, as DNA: TGTTCCAGCAGCTTAGGGACAGGGATATCTAAAGAGCAGTACTTC. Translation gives CSSSLGTGISKEQYF.

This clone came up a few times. CDR3 sequence (DNA): TGCAGCGTTGGAGGGGGGGGCAATCAGCCCCAGCATTTT. Amino acids: CSVGGGGNQPQHF. V is TRBV29-1 and J is TRBJ1-5; a weak D match, TRBD1 (6 bases). Looked up from germline, CDR1 is SQVTM and CDR2 is ANQGSEA. The CDR3 loop spans 13 amino acids. V lost 4 bases, J lost 2 bases, and 9 bases lay in between. The variable domain in full, with the rest retrieved from reference TRBV29-1 and TRBJ1-5, is SAVISQKPSRDICQRGTSLTIQCQVDSQVTMMFWYRQQPGQSLTLIATANQGSEATYESGFVIDKFPISRPNLTFSTLTVSNMSPEDSSIYLCSVGGGGNQPQHFGDGTRLSIL.

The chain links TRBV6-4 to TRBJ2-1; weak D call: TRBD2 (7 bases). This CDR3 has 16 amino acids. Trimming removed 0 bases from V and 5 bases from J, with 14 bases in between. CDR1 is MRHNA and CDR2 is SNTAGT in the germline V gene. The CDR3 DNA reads TGTGCCAGCAGTGACTCGAGAGGGGGGGCACACAATGAGCAGTTCTTC. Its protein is CASSDSRGGAHNEQFF.

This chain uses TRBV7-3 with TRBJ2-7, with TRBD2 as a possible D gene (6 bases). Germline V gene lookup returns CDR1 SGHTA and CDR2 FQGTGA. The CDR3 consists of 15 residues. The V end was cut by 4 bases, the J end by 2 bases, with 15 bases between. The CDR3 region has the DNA TGTGCCAGCAGCTCCGGCGCTAGCGTCACCTACGAGCAGTACTTC. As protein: CASSSGASVTYEQYF.

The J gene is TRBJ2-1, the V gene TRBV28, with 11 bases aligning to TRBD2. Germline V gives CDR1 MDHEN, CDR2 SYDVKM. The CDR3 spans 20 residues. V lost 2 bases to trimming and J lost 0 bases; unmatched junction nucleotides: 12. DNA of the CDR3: TGTGCCAGCAGTTTAAGGTATCTAGCGGGAGGCCCAACCTCCTACAATGAGCAGTTCTTC. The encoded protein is CASSLRYLAGGPTSYNEQFF.

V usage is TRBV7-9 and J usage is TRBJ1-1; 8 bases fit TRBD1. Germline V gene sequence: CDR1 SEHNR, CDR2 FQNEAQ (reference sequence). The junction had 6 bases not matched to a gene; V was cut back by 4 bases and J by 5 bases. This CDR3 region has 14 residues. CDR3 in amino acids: CASSSVQGGTEAFF. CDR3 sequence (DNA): TGTGCCAGCAGCTCGGTACAGGGGGGAACTGAAGCTTTCTTT.

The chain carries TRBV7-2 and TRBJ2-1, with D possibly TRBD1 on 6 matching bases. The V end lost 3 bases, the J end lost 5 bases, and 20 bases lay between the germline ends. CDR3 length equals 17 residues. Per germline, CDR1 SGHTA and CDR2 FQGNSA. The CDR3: CASSLRPTGILHNEQFF. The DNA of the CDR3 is TGTGCCAGCAGCTTGAGGCCGACAGGTATCCTACACAATGAGCAGTTCTTC.

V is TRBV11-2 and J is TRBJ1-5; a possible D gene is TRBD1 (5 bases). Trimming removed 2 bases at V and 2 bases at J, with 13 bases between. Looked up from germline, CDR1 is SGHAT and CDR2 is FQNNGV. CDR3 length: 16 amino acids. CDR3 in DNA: TGTGCCAGCAGCTTACGCCCAGGGTCTGGCAATCAGCCCCAGCATTTT. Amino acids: CASSLRPGSGNQPQHF.

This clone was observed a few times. The CDR3 DNA sequence: TGTGCCAGCTCACCCGGGACAGGGGGCGGCTCACCCCTCCACTTT. Translated, it gives CASSPGTGGGSPLHF. The rearrangement uses TRBV18 and TRBJ1-6; 12 bases agree with TRBD1. Germline CDR1 KGHSH, CDR2 LQKENI. This CDR3 is built from 15 residues. The V and J ends lost 3 bases and 10 bases, in that order; junction bases with no gene match: 4.

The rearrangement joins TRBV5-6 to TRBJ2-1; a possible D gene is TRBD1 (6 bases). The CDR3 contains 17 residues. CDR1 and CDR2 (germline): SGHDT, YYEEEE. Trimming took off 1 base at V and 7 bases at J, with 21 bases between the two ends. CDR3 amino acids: CASSLRRGISTTNEQFF. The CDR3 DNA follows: TGTGCCAGCAGCTTGCGCAGGGGTATTTCGACTACAAATGAGCAGTTCTTC.

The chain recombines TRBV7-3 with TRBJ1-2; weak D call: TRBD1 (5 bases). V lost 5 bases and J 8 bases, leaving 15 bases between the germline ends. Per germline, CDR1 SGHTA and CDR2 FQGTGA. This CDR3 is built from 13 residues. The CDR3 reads CASSGRGDGGYTF. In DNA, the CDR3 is TGTGCCAGCAGCGGGCGGGGGGATGGGGGCTACACCTTC.

In DNA form, the CDR3 reads TGTGCCAGCAGCGTGACTAGCGGGAACAATGAGCAGTTCTTC. It specifies CASSVTSGNNEQFF. This chain joins TRBV5-6 and TRBJ2-1; 11 bases align to TRBD2. CDR3 length equals 14 residues. Germline CDR1 SGHDT, CDR2 YYEEEE. Unmatched junction bases numbered 2, after V lost 4 bases and J lost 5 bases.

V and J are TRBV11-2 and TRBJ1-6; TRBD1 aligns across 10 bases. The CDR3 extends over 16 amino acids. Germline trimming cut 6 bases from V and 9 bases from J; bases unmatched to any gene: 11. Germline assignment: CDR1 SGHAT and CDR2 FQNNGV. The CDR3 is CASRSIPRDRGSPLHF. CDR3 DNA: TGTGCCAGCAGATCGATTCCCCGGGACAGGGGTTCACCCCTCCACTTT.

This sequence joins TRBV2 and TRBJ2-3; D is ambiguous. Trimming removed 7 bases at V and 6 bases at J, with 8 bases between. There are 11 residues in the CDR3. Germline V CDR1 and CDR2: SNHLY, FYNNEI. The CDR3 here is CASTPLDTQYF. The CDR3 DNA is TGTGCCAGCACCCCGTTGGATACGCAGTATTTT.

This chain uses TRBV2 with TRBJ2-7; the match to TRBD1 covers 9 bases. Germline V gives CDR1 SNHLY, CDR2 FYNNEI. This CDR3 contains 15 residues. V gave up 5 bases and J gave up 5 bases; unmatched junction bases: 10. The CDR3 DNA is TGTGCCAGCAGTAAAGACCGGGACAGGGTGCACGAGCAGTACTTC. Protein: CASSKDRDRVHEQYF.

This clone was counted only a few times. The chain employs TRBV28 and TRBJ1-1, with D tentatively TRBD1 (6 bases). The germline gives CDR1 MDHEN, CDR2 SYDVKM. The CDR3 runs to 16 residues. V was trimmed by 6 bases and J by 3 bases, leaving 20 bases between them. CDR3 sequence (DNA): TGTGCCAGCAGCCCCAGGGGAGTCGGTTCGGACACTGAAGCTTTCTTT. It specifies CASSPRGVGSDTEAFF.

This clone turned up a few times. CDR3 nucleotides: TGTGCCAGCAGCACTAACACTGAAGCTTTCTTT. It specifies CASSTNTEAFF. The chain uses TRBV11-2 and TRBJ1-1; D is unresolved. Trimming took off 5 bases at V and 2 bases at J, with 3 bases between the two ends. Germline loops: CDR1 SGHAT, CDR2 FQNNGV. This CDR3 contains 11 residues.

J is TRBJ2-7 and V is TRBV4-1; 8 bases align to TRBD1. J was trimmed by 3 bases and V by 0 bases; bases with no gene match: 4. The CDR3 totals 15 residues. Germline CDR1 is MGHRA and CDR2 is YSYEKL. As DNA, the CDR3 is TGCGCCAGCAGCCAAGAACTGGACAGGGTCTACGAGCAGTACTTC. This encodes CASSQELDRVYEQYF.

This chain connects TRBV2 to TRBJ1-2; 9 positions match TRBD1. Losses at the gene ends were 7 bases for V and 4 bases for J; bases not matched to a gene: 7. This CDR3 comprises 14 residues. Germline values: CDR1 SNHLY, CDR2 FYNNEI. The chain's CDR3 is CASNGQGLIYGYTF. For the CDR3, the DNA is TGTGCCAGCAATGGACAGGGGCTGATCTATGGCTACACCTTC.

The CDR3 sequence is CASRESTGNPYEQYF. As DNA, the CDR3 is TGTGCCAGCAGGGAAAGTACAGGGAACCCATACGAGCAGTACTTC. The gene calls are TRBV6-1 and TRBJ2-7; D might be TRBD1 (6 bases). With 6 bases removed from V and 4 bases from J, the gap between germline ends came to 19 bases. CDR3 length: 15 residues. Germline lookup yields CDR1 MNHNS and CDR2 SASEGT.

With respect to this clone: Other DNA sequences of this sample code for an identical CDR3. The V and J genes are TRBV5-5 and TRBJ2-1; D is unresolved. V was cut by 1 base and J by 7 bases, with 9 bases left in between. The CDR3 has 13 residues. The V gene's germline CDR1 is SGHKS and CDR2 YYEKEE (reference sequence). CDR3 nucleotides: TGTGCCAGCAGCTTGTTATCTGTTAATGAGCAGTTCTTC. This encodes CASSLLSVNEQFF.

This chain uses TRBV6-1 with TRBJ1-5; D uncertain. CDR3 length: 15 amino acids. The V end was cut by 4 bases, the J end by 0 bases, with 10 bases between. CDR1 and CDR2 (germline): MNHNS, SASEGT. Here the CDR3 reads CASSGGQSSNQPQHF. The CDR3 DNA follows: TGTGCCAGCAGTGGAGGGCAGTCTAGCAATCAGCCCCAGCATTTT.

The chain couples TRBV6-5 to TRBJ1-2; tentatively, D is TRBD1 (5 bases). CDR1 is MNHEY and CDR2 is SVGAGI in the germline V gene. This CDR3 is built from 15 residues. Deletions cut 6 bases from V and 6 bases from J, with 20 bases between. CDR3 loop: CASRPDGGDFDGYTF. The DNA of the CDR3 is TGTGCCAGCAGACCAGACGGGGGTGATTTCGATGGCTACACCTTC.

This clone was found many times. CDR3 sequence reads: CASSLTTLSSYEQYF. CDR3 bases: TGTGCCAGCAGTCTTACGACACTGAGCTCCTACGAGCAGTACTTC. The J gene is TRBJ2-7, the V gene TRBV7-8; D gene uncertain. Trimming left V 6 bases short and J 0 bases short, with 15 bases between. The CDR3 has 15 residues. From germline, CDR1 is SGHVS and CDR2 FQNEAQ.

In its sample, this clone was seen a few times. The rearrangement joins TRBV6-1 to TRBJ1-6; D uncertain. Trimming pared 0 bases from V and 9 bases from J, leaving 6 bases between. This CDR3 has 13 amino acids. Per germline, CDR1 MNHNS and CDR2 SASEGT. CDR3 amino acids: CASSEARSSPLHF. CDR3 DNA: TGTGCCAGCAGTGAAGCGAGAAGTTCACCCCTCCACTTT.

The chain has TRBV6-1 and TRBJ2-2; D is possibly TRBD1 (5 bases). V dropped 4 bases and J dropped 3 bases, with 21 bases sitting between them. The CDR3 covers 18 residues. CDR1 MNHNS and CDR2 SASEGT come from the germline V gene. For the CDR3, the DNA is TGTGCCAGCAGTGTGAGGCCGCAGGGATTTTCGGACACCGGGGAGCTGTTTTTT. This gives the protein CASSVRPQGFSDTGELFF.

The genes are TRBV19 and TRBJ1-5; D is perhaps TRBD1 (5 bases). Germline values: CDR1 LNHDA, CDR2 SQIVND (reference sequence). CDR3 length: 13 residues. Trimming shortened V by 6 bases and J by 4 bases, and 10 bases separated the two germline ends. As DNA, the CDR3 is TGTGCCAGTAGATGGGACTTAAATCAGCCCCAGCATTTT. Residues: CASRWDLNQPQHF.

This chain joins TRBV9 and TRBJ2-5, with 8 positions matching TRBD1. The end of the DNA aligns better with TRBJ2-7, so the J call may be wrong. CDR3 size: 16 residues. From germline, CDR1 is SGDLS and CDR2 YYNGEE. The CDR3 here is CASSVYAGGASYEQYF. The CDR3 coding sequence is TGTGCCAGCAGCGTATACGCAGGGGGCGCCTCCTACGAGCAGTACTTC.

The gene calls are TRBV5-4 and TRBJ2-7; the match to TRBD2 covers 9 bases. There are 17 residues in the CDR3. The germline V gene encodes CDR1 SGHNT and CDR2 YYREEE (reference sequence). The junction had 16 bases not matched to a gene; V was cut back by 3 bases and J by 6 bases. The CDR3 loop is CASSSPHSGSTPGEQYF. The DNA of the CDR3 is TGTGCCAGCAGCTCGCCCCATAGCGGGAGTACCCCGGGCGAGCAGTACTTC.